The T cell receptor (beta chain) described here comes from a study of T cell changes during pregnancy in multiple sclerosis (dated by TCRdb to about 2019). Looking at the study overall: In women with multiple sclerosis, the researchers looked at how the T cell repertoire shifted as pregnancy progressed.

The method behind the library was the immunoSEQ multiplex PCR assay. The table comes from immuneACCESS by way of TCRdb, which keeps in-frame sequences with V and J called. Part of the clones is missing from these tables; in studies checked, under half for an unresolved V gene and the rest for unknown reasons. This sample lists about 81,000 clones; 94% were detected once. In total, the top ten clones hold roughly 2.5% of the sample. The CDR3 numbers 14 residues from cysteine through phenylalanine. Only the CDR3 portion is preserved as DNA: 42 bases, with reading frame beginning at the first base. Trimming removed 0 bases from V and 6 bases from J, leaving 9 bases between the germline ends. Based on the germline V gene, the CDR1 and CDR2 sequences are SGHRS and YFSETQ. With regard to this clone: Its antigen is unknown. No base qualities exist here, and no much larger clone lies one base off it.

Rearrangement joined TRBV5-1 to TRBJ2-2; 6 matching bases give a weak D call of TRBD1. The clonotype originates from a female donor with multiple sclerosis, enrolled in a pregnancy study. The sample here was peripheral blood, taken in the third trimester of pregnancy. The CDR3 amino acid sequence is: CASSLEGTPGELFF. The sequenced DNA is TGCGCCAGCAGCTTGGAGGGGACACCCGGGGAGCTGTTTTTT.